Listed here are 10 T cell receptor beta chains from one sample, sequenced in a study of human T cells and chemical hapten exposure. Library construction involved attaching unique molecular identifiers to individual cDNA molecules, which allowed quantitative, reproducible TCR counting. TCRdb re-analysed the reads in MiXCR, keeping a single row per CDR3 protein. This table holds 100,000 to 150,000 distinct CDR3 sequences, 8.5% to 9% found once. Unfractionated whole blood yielded the extracted total RNA. Sequences were obtained from whole blood. These receptors all come from a human donor in good health. Some clones in this sample may be carry-over from other donors' samples.

This clonotype was detected only a few times. The V call is TRBV4-2, the J call TRBJ1-2, with TRBD1 matching over 8 bases. Per the germline V gene, CDR1 is LGHNA and CDR2 is YNFKEQ. The CDR3 covers 15 residues. The junction had 7 bases not matched to a gene; V was cut back by 4 bases and J by 3 bases. The CDR3 here is CASSREHRGDYGYTF. The CDR3 region has the DNA TGTGCCAGCAGCCGCGAGCACAGGGGGGACTATGGCTACACCTTC.

This clonotype was seen repeatedly, ten times or more. The rearrangement links TRBV20-1 to TRBJ2-5; the D is unclear. The CDR3 loop spans 13 amino acids. V lost 3 bases, J lost 4 bases, and 12 bases lay in between. Germline V CDR1 and CDR2: DFQATT, SNEGSKA (reference sequence). CDR3 region: CSARQSSRETQYF. CDR3 DNA sequence: TGCAGTGCTAGGCAGAGTAGCAGAGAGACCCAGTACTTC.

The V call is TRBV5-6, the J call TRBJ2-1; D remains unclear. V lost 4 bases, J lost 0 bases, and 5 bases lay in between. The CDR3 is 13 amino acids. Germline CDR1 SGHDT, CDR2 YYEEEE. CDR3: CASSPTSYNEQFF. For the CDR3, the DNA is TGTGCCAGCAGCCCTACCTCCTACAATGAGCAGTTCTTC.

The gene calls are TRBV6-2 or TRBV6-3 and TRBJ2-1; 10 bases are a match to TRBD2. The CDR3 covers 14 residues. The junction had 5 bases not matched to a gene; V was cut back by 6 bases and J by 6 bases. From germline, CDR1 is MNHEY and CDR2 SVGEGT. The CDR3 DNA reads as TGTGCCAGCAGGAACAGCGGGGGGGCCAATGAGCAGTTCTTC. The encoded protein is CASRNSGGANEQFF.

This clonotype was seen more than once but under ten times. CDR3: CASSLTGGAADTQYF. CDR3 bases: TGTGCCAGCAGCTTAACAGGCGGGGCGGCAGATACGCAGTATTTT. The chain carries TRBV7-3 and TRBJ2-3, with D possibly matching TRBD2 (6 bases). V lost 0 bases to trimming and J lost 4 bases, with 11 bases between them. This CDR3 contains 15 residues. Germline-derived CDR1 and CDR2 are SGHTA and FQGTGA.

CDR3 sequence reads: CASLLAGTDTQYF. CDR3 coding DNA: TGCGCCAGTTTACTAGCGGGCACAGATACGCAGTATTTT. The chain carries TRBV5-1 and TRBJ2-3; TRBD2 aligns across 8 bases. V was clipped by 8 bases and J by 1 base; unmatched bases: 3. The CDR3 spans 13 residues. Germline loops: CDR1 SGHRS, CDR2 YFSETQ.

Turning to this clonotype: One end of the junction fails to match germline, which may point to a read error. V gene TRBV4-3 combines with J gene TRBJ2-1; D might be TRBD1 or TRBD2, each matching 6 bases. The CDR3 consists of 12 residues. Per the germline V gene, CDR1 is LGHNA and CDR2 is YSLEER. For the CDR3, the DNA is TGCGCCAGCAGTGGAGGGGACAATGAGGAGTTCTTC. The encoded protein is CASSGGDNEEFF.

This clonotype was recorded at least ten times. This chain connects TRBV7-2 to TRBJ1-5, with D maybe TRBD1 (5 bases). The CDR3 covers 13 residues. V was pared by 3 bases and J by 2 bases, with 5 bases between. CDR1 is SGHTA, CDR2 FQGNSA, per germline. CDR3 loop: CASSLTGNQPQHF. CDR3 in DNA: TGTGCCAGCAGCTTGACAGGCAATCAGCCCCAGCATTTT.

This clonotype came up many times. The chain employs TRBV7-2 and TRBJ2-3, with TRBD1 identical over 8 bases. Germline lookup yields CDR1 SGHTA and CDR2 FQGNSA. The CDR3 extends over 15 amino acids. V lost 5 bases and J lost 7; bases outside the gene matches: 11. Here the CDR3 DNA reads TGTGCCAGCAGCCTGACAGGGGCGGTTTTGTATACGCAGTATTTT. Encoded protein: CASSLTGAVLYTQYF.

This clonotype was observed a few times. The CDR3, as DNA: TGTGCCAGCAGTTTTTCGCAGGCCCGTAATGAAAAACTGTTTTTT. Translation: CASSFSQARNEKLFF. The chain employs TRBV28 and TRBJ1-4, with unresolved D. CDR1 and CDR2 (germline): MDHEN, SYDVKM. This CDR3 contains 15 residues. The V gene lost 3 bases and the J gene lost 4 bases, with 12 bases spanning the gap.